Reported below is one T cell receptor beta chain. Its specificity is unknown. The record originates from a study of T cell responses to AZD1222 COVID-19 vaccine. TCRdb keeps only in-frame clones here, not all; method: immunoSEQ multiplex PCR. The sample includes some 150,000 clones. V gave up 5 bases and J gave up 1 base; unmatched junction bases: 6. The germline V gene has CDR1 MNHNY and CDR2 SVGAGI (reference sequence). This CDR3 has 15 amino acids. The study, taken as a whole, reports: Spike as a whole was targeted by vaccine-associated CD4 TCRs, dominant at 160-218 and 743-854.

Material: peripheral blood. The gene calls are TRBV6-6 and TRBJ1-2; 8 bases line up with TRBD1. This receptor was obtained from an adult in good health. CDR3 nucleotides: TGTGCCAGCAGTCCGGACAGGGAAGTTAACTATGGCTACACCTTC. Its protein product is CASSPDREVNYGYTF.